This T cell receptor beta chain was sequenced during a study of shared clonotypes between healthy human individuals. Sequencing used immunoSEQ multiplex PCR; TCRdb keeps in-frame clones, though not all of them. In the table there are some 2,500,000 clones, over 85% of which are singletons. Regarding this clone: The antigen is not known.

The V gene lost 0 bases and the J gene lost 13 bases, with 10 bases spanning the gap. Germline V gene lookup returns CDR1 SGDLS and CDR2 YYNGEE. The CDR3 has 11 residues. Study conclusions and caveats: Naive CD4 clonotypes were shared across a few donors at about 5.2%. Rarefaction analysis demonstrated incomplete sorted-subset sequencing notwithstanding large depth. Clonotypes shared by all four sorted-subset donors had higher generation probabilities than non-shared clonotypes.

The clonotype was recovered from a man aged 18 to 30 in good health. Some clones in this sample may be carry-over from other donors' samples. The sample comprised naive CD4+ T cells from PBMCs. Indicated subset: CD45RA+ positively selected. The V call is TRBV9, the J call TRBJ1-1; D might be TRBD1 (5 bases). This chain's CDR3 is CASSVEDTIFF. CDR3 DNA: TGTGCCAGCAGCGTAGAGGACACGATTTTCTTT.